The 32 T cell receptor beta chains presented below share a single source sample, sequenced in a study of identifying expanded T cells in peripheral blood (dated by TCRdb to the late 2010s). Library prep was done by the immunoSEQ multiplex PCR assay. TCRdb took over this immuneACCESS table, retaining in-frame rearrangements with V and J assigned. Such tables are incomplete; in checked studies, under half of the missing clones stem from an unresolved V gene, and the remainder is unexplained. The sample table contains about 100,000 clones; only one count was recorded for roughly 90% of them. 3.5% to 5% of the sample comes from the top ten. The specimen sequenced was blood. The receptors shown here come from a person between 18 and 75 years old in good health.

This chain uses TRBV19 with TRBJ2-7, with TRBD1 matching over 7 bases. Germline V gives CDR1 LNHDA, CDR2 SQIVND (reference sequence). V was pared by 3 bases and J by 5 bases, with 7 bases of the junction left unmatched. The CDR3 is made up of 14 amino acids. The CDR3, as DNA: TGTGCCAGTAGTATTTCGACAGGGCGGGACGAGCAGTACTTC. It specifies CASSISTGRDEQYF.

V is TRBV5-1 and J is TRBJ1-2; TRBD1 is a possible D gene (6 bases). CDR3 length: 15 amino acids. With 5 bases removed from V and 4 bases from J, the gap between germline ends came to 18 bases. Germline CDR1 is SGHRS and CDR2 is YFSETQ. The CDR3 loop is CASSSAGARVYGYTF. Here the CDR3 DNA reads TGCGCCAGCAGTAGTGCGGGGGCACGGGTCTATGGCTACACCTTC. Complete variable domain (other parts from reference TRBV5-1 and TRBJ1-2): KAGVTQTPRYLIKTRGQQVTLSCSPISGHRSVSWYQQTPGQGLQFLFEYFSETQRNKGNFPGRFSGRQFSNSRSEMNVSTLELGDSALYLCASSSAGARVYGYTFGSGTRLTVV.

The CDR3 spells CASSVMDRGFYGYTF. The CDR3 DNA reads TGTGCCAGCAGCGTAATGGACAGGGGGTTCTATGGCTACACCTTC. The chain has TRBV9 and TRBJ1-2; 10 bases line up with TRBD1. Germline trimming cut 1 base from V and 4 bases from J; bases unmatched to any gene: 4. The CDR3 spans 15 residues. Germline V lookup: CDR1 SGDLS, CDR2 YYNGEE.

V usage is TRBV5-4 and J usage is TRBJ2-5; possible D gene TRBD1, 5 bases. The CDR3 is 12 residues long. Trimming took off 0 bases at V and 5 bases at J, with 5 bases between the two ends. Germline-derived CDR1 and CDR2 are SGHNT and YYREEE (reference sequence). The CDR3: CASSLEGETQYF. As DNA, the CDR3 is TGTGCCAGCAGCTTGGAGGGGGAGACCCAGTACTTC.

The chain is built from TRBV27 and TRBJ2-1, with TRBD2 matching 11 bases. V was clipped by 6 bases and J by 4 bases; unmatched bases: 17. Germline lookup yields CDR1 MNHEY and CDR2 SMNVEV (reference sequence). The CDR3 spans 19 residues. As DNA, the CDR3 is TGTGCCAGCAGCCTAGACGAAGGGACTAGCGGAGGGCCGTACAATGAGCAGTTCTTC. It is translated as CASSLDEGTSGGPYNEQFF.

The gene calls are TRBV4-1 and TRBJ2-7; tentative D call: TRBD2 (6 bases). The V and J ends lost 6 bases and 3 bases respectively, with 15 bases between them. CDR1 is MGHRA, CDR2 YSYEKL, per germline. The length of the CDR3 is 14 residues. In nucleotides, the CDR3 is TGCGCCAGCAGTCTTCGGACGGGAGACTACGAGCAGTACTTC. Its translation: CASSLRTGDYEQYF.

V gene TRBV6-4 combines with J gene TRBJ2-3, with 12 bases aligning to TRBD2. The germline V gene has CDR1 MRHNA and CDR2 SNTAGT. The CDR3 runs 14 residues. J gave up 4 bases and V 5 bases, and 1 base lay outside the gene matches. CDR3 DNA sequence: TGTGCCAGCAGTCCTAGCGGGGGGGCAGATACGCAGTATTTT. Translation: CASSPSGGADTQYF.

The gene calls are TRBV7-3 and TRBJ2-2; 8 bases fit TRBD2. V dropped 2 bases and J dropped 7; count of bases not matched to a gene: 12. CDR1 is SGHTA and CDR2 is FQGTGA in the germline V gene. The CDR3 length is 17 residues. The CDR3 reads CASSLESAGGRSGELFF. The CDR3 bases are TGTGCCAGCAGCTTAGAGTCGGCGGGAGGAAGGAGCGGGGAGCTGTTTTTT.

The rearrangement links TRBV9 to TRBJ2-1; TRBD1 is a possible D gene (6 bases). The V gene's germline CDR1 is SGDLS and CDR2 YYNGEE. The CDR3 is made up of 15 amino acids. Trimming cost V 3 bases and J 1 base, with 11 bases left between them. The CDR3 nucleotides read TGTGCCAGCAGCGCCGACGACAGGTCCTACAATGAGCAGTTCTTC. Encoded protein: CASSADDRSYNEQFF. The full variable domain, completed using reference TRBV9 and TRBJ2-1, is DSGVTQTPKHLITATGQRVTLRCSPRSGDLSVYWYQQSLDQGLQFLIQYYNGEERAKGNILERFSAQQFPDLHSELNLSSLELGDSALYFCASSADDRSYNEQFFGPGTRLTVL.

The rearrangement uses TRBV14 and TRBJ1-5; D ambiguous. Per germline, CDR1 SGHDN and CDR2 FVKESK. Deletions cut 1 base from V and 3 bases from J, with 7 bases between. This CDR3 contains 14 residues. CDR3: CASSQAGLNQPQHF. CDR3 bases: TGTGCCAGCAGCCAAGCCGGTCTCAATCAGCCCCAGCATTTT.

This chain links TRBV18 with TRBJ1-1; D not certain. This CDR3 contains 14 residues. CDR1 is KGHSH, CDR2 LQKENI, per germline. V was pared by 3 bases and J by 1 base, with 9 bases between. The CDR3 coding sequence is TGTGCCAGCTCACCCCGGGAGAGGAACACTGAAGCTTTCTTT. Its protein product is CASSPRERNTEAFF.

This clone showed up just a few times. The chain links TRBV6-4 to TRBJ2-2; no firm D call. Germline CDR1 and CDR2: MRHNA and SNTAGT. The CDR3 extends over 14 amino acids. The V end was cut by 0 bases, the J end by 6 bases, with 8 bases between. The CDR3 DNA reads TGTGCCAGCAGTGACTCGAAGGCATCCGGGGAGCTGTTTTTT. As protein: CASSDSKASGELFF.

The chain recombines TRBV13 with TRBJ2-7; a weak D match, TRBD2 (6 bases). Trimming removed 5 bases at V and 3 bases at J, with 14 bases between. Germline-derived CDR1 and CDR2 are PRHDT and FYEKMQ (reference sequence). CDR3 length: 14 residues. The CDR3 nucleotides are TGTGCCAGCAGCGGAGGGAAGTTGAACTACGAGCAGTACTTC. Translation: CASSGGKLNYEQYF.

As DNA, the CDR3 is TGTGCCAGTCGACTAGCGAGCTCCTACGAGCAGTACTTC. Protein sequence: CASRLASSYEQYF. J is TRBJ2-7 and V is TRBV19; 8 nucleotides align to TRBD2. The trim removed 8 bases at V and 0 bases at J, leaving 3 bases unmatched. This CDR3 has 13 amino acids. Germline V gives CDR1 LNHDA, CDR2 SQIVND (reference sequence).

This clone was counted a single time. The rearrangement joins TRBV7-3 to TRBJ1-1, with D tentatively TRBD1 (5 bases). The CDR3 loop spans 13 amino acids. With 2 bases removed from V and 1 base from J, the gap between germline ends came to 5 bases. Germline assignment: CDR1 SGHTA and CDR2 FQGTGA. The CDR3 loop is CASSLQGNTEAFF. CDR3 coding DNA: TGTGCCAGCAGCTTACAGGGGAACACTGAAGCTTTCTTT. Complete variable domain (other parts from reference TRBV7-3 and TRBJ1-1): GAGVSQTPSNKVTEKGKYVELRCDPISGHTALYWYRQSLGQGPEFLIYFQGTGAADDSGLPNDRFFAVRPEGSVSTLKIQRTERGDSAVYLCASSLQGNTEAFFGQGTRLTVV.

V gene TRBV19 combines with J gene TRBJ1-5; D gene ambiguous. The germline gives CDR1 LNHDA, CDR2 SQIVND (reference sequence). V lost 10 bases, J lost 9 bases, and 22 bases lay in between. The CDR3 sequence is 14 residues long. CDR3 amino acids: CATKSGPLLGPQHF. The CDR3 nucleotides are TGTGCCACCAAATCCGGGCCCCTTCTTGGGCCCCAGCATTTT. Based on the CDR3 plus reference TRBV19 and TRBJ1-5, the full variable domain is DGGITQSPKYLFRKEGQNVTLSCEQNLNHDAMYWYRQDPGQGLRLIYYSQIVNDFQKGDIAEGYSVSREKKESFPLTVTSAQKNPTAFYLCATKSGPLLGPQHFGDGTRLSIL.

CDR3 bases: TGTGCCAGCAGCTGGGGGGTCTCTGGGGCCAACGTCCTGACTTTC. Translated, it gives CASSWGVSGANVLTF. The J gene is TRBJ2-6, the V gene TRBV5-4; possible D gene TRBD2, 6 bases. The germline CDR1 and CDR2 sequences are SGHNT and YYREEE (reference sequence). The CDR3 consists of 15 residues. Deletions cut 3 bases from V and 0 bases from J, with 7 bases between.

The chain is built from TRBV2 and TRBJ2-1; possibly TRBD2 for D (6 bases). V shed 3 bases and J shed 15 bases, with 24 bases lying between them. This CDR3 contains 15 residues. Germline assignment: CDR1 SNHLY and CDR2 FYNNEI. The CDR3 nucleotides read TGTGCCAGCAGTGAGGCGGGACGGCAGAGGGCCTGGGGGTTCTTC. As protein: CASSEAGRQRAWGFF. The full variable domain, in which reference TRBV2 and TRBJ2-1 provide the parts outside the CDR3, is EPEVTQTPSHQVTQMGQEVILRCVPISNHLYFYWYRQILGQKVEFLVSFYNNEISEKSEIFDDQFSVERPDGSNFTLKIRSTKLEDSAMYFCASSEAGRQRAWGFFGPGTRLTVL.

This clone showed up just a few times. J is TRBJ2-7 and V is TRBV30; maybe TRBD2 (6 bases). The germline gives CDR1 GTSNPN, CDR2 SVGIG (reference sequence). Trimming took off 4 bases at V and 6 bases at J, with 16 bases between the two ends. The CDR3 consists of 13 residues. The CDR3 loop is CAWIGLPGSEQYF. DNA for the CDR3: TGTGCCTGGATAGGACTTCCCGGGAGCGAGCAGTACTTC.

This clone has a handful of counts. The V and J genes are TRBV6-5 and TRBJ1-2; D may be TRBD1 (5 bases). Trimming removed 8 bases from V and 0 bases from J, with 10 bases in between. This CDR3 is built from 13 residues. CDR1 and CDR2 from the germline V gene are MNHEY and SVGAGI. CDR3 loop: CASRDVTNYGYTF. CDR3 in DNA: TGTGCCAGCCGGGACGTAACTAACTATGGCTACACCTTC.

The chain employs TRBV18 and TRBJ2-5; no reliable D call. CDR3 size: 13 residues. V lost 0 bases and J lost 4, with 6 bases in between. Germline V CDR1 and CDR2: KGHSH, LQKENI. The CDR3 nucleotides read TGTGCCAGCTCACCACCTGTTGGAGAGACCCAGTACTTC. This gives the protein CASSPPVGETQYF.

The genes are TRBV6-6 and TRBJ2-7; a possible D gene is TRBD2 (6 bases). The CDR3 covers 14 residues. The V gene's germline CDR1 is MNHNY and CDR2 SVGAGI (reference sequence). V was trimmed by 6 bases and J by 6 bases, leaving 18 bases between them. The chain's CDR3 is CASSTGTQSGEQYF. The CDR3 DNA reads TGTGCCAGCAGCACCGGGACTCAATCGGGCGAGCAGTACTTC.

The J gene is TRBJ1-4, the V gene TRBV19, with 10 bases fitting TRBD1. Unmatched junction bases numbered 7, after V lost 5 bases and J lost 7 bases. This CDR3 is 15 amino acids long. Germline values: CDR1 LNHDA, CDR2 SQIVND (reference sequence). For the CDR3, the DNA is TGTGCCAGTAGTCAAAGGACAGGGGGGGGTGAAAAACTGTTTTTT. Translated, it gives CASSQRTGGGEKLFF.

This sequence joins TRBV28 and TRBJ2-5, with 7 bases fitting TRBD2. This CDR3 has 15 residues. Trimming at V came to 8 bases and at J to 5 bases, leaving 14 bases not matched to a gene. Germline loops: CDR1 MDHEN, CDR2 SYDVKM. Here the CDR3 reads CASGSSGEGMETQYF. The CDR3 DNA follows: TGTGCCAGCGGATCTAGCGGAGAAGGAATGGAGACCCAGTACTTC. The complete variable domain, with remaining parts taken from reference TRBV28 and TRBJ2-5, reads DVKVTQSSRYLVKRTGEKVFLECVQDMDHENMFWYRQDPGLGLRLIYFSYDVKMKEKGDIPEGYSVSREKKERFSLILESASTNQTSMYLCASGSSGEGMETQYFGPGTRLLVL.

The chain has TRBV7-3 and TRBJ2-1; 7 bases are a match to TRBD2. Germline CDR1 reads SGHTA; CDR2 reads FQGTGA. The CDR3 covers 15 residues. J lost 4 bases, V lost 4 bases, and 7 bases had no gene match. CDR3 protein: CASSSPAGPYNEQFF. CDR3 sequence (DNA): TGTGCCAGCAGCTCCCCAGCGGGGCCGTACAATGAGCAGTTCTTC.

This sequence joins TRBV5-1 and TRBJ2-5, with D tentatively TRBD1 (6 bases). The germline CDR1 and CDR2 sequences are SGHRS and YFSETQ. CDR3 length: 15 residues. Between the trimmed V and J ends, which lost 0 bases and 4 bases, there was a span of 13 bases. CDR3 sequence reads: CASSLGQAARETQYF. DNA of the CDR3: TGCGCCAGCAGCTTGGGACAGGCCGCCCGAGAGACCCAGTACTTC.

CDR3 amino acids: CASSPAGGSGNTIYF. The CDR3 region has the DNA TGTGCCAGCAGCCCGGCAGGGGGCTCTGGAAACACCATATATTTT. The chain is built from TRBV6-1 and TRBJ1-3; TRBD1 matches at 7 bases. The CDR3 contains 15 residues. Germline assignment: CDR1 MNHNS and CDR2 SASEGT. V lost 6 bases to trimming and J lost 0 bases; unmatched junction nucleotides: 5.

The chain is built from TRBV7-2 and TRBJ1-4; D remains ambiguous. The CDR3 has 16 residues. Trimming removed 2 bases from V and 8 bases from J, with 18 bases in between. Germline assignment: CDR1 SGHTA and CDR2 FQGNSA. CDR3: CASSLQRSEVNEKLFF. CDR3 in DNA: TGTGCCAGCAGCTTACAACGGAGTGAGGTGAACGAAAAACTGTTTTTT.

This clone appeared a few times. This rearrangement joins TRBV7-9 to TRBJ1-1; D call uncertain. V was cut by 5 bases and J by 4 bases, with 2 bases left in between. The germline V gene has CDR1 SEHNR and CDR2 FQNEAQ (reference sequence). CDR3 size: 10 residues. CDR3 in DNA: TGTGCCAGCAGCCCCACTGAAGCTTTCTTT. Translating it yields CASSPTEAFF.

This clone was counted a few times. The chain couples TRBV6-1 to TRBJ2-1; perhaps TRBD1 as D (6 bases). Trimming pared 4 bases from V and 2 bases from J, leaving 6 bases between. CDR3 size: 13 residues. Germline V gene sequence: CDR1 MNHNS, CDR2 SASEGT. The CDR3 here is CASSGDTYNEQFF. The CDR3 DNA follows: TGTGCCAGCAGTGGGGACACCTACAATGAGCAGTTCTTC.

This chain connects TRBV5-1 to TRBJ2-3, with 9 nucleotides matching TRBD2. With 0 bases clipped from V and 3 bases from J, the junction kept 2 bases outside the gene matches. The CDR3 contains 15 residues. Per the germline V gene, CDR1 is SGHRS and CDR2 is YFSETQ. CDR3 coding DNA: TGCGCCAGCAGCTTGGATAGCGGGAGTACAGATACGCAGTATTTT. The encoded protein is CASSLDSGSTDTQYF.

The rearrangement links TRBV28 to TRBJ2-1; either TRBD1 or TRBD2 may fit D (7 bases each). Germline V gene lookup returns CDR1 MDHEN and CDR2 SYDVKM. This CDR3 comprises 16 residues. Trimming shortened V by 8 bases and J by 3 bases, and 20 bases separated the two germline ends. For the CDR3, the DNA is TGTGCCAGCCGAAGCAGGGGGGGATTGGGCTACAATGAGCAGTTCTTC. It translates to CASRSRGGLGYNEQFF.